This T cell receptor beta chain emerged from a study of cytomegalovirus exposure and HLA in healthy donors (dated by TCRdb to 2016 to 2017). About the study as a whole: According to a later analysis, the 120 or so validation repertoires were produced on the same platform as the roughly 600 repertoires of the first cohort. The study aimed to test whether signatures of past pathogen exposure could be identified by cataloging public T cell receptors. High-throughput TCR immunosequencing, statistical association of individual TCRs with disease status, and machine learning were combined to predict cytomegalovirus infection status. In addition to the first cohort of approximately 650 subjects, a separate validation cohort of approximately 120 different subjects was used. Broader findings and caveats from the paper: In both the original and validation cohorts, the classifier was reported to diagnose cytomegalovirus status with high specificity and sensitivity. The study gave a list of 150 to 200 TCR beta chains associated with cytomegalovirus. In a later analysis, TCRs clustered in the first cohort were found to also tend to co-occur in the roughly 120 validation repertoires, with approximately 93% of cluster scores above 0. The authors suggested that the approach could potentially be extended to other disease states and immunological phenotypes. A later analysis lacked HLA typing for the validation cohort, so it scored co-occurrence in that cohort across all 120 or so repertoires. Across donors, most TCR sequences were observed very rarely, whereas some public TCRs were present in many individuals. Three of the identified cytomegalovirus-associated TCR beta chains were confirmed in vitro to be specific for cytomegalovirus antigens.

Separate from the approximately 700-subject first cohort, the validation cohort of 95 to 150 subjects was the group to which the donors belonged. The library was obtained by the immunoSEQ multiplex PCR assay. The paper's processing steps were these. A statistical classification framework was built to diagnose cytomegalovirus status from the catalog of TCR beta chain sequences. TCRdb provides this immuneACCESS table in a form limited to in-frame rearrangements. Some clones are lacking; in checked studies, under half of them reflect an unresolved V gene, and why the rest are absent is not known. Clone size and V and J calls were adopted from that table, with D and trimming inferred from the DNA. Here the sample has hundreds of thousands of clones; roughly nine tenths occur a single time. Clones ranked in the top ten supply approximately 12% of the sample. As concerns this clone: What this receptor recognizes is not known. Base qualities are missing; no much larger clone stands one base away.

The CDR3 goes from the cysteine to the phenylalanine over 13 residues. Of the read, only the CDR3 DNA is kept; its 39 bases are in frame from base 1. V is shortened by 5 bases, J by 6 bases, and the region joining them spans 17 bases. The germline V gene encodes CDR1 GTSNPN and CDR2 SVGIG (reference sequence). Recombination connected TRBV30 to TRBJ2-7, and TRBD2 may be the D gene, going by 6 matching bases. The sequenced material came from PBMCs. The sequence derives from a man younger than 35 in good health and CMV-seropositive. The CDR3 here reads CAWGRDFSSEQYF. The nucleotides read TGTGCCTGGGGACGGGACTTTTCCAGCGAGCAGTACTTC.